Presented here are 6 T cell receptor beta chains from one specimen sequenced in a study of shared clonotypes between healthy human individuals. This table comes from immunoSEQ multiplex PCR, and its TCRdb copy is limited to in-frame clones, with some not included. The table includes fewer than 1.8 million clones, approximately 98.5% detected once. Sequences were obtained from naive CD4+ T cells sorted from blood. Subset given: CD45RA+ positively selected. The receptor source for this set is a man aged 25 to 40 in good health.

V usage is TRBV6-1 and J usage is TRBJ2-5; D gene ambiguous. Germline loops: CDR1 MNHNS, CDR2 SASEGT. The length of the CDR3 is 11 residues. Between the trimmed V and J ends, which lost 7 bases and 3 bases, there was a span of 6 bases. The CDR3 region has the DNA TGTGCCAGCAATAAAGAAGAGACCCAGTACTTC. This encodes CASNKEETQYF.

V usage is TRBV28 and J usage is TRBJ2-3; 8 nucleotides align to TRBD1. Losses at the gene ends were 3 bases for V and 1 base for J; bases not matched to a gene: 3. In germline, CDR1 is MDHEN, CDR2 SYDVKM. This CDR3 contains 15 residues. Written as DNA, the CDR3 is TGTGCCAGCAGTTTTGAGGGACAGGGCACAGATACGCAGTATTTT. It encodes CASSFEGQGTDTQYF.

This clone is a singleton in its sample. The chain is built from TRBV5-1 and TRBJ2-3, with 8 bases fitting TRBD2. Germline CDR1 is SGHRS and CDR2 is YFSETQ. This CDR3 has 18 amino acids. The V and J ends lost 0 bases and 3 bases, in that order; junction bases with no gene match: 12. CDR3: CASSLGYGLAGLTDTQYF. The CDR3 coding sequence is TGCGCCAGCAGCTTGGGGTATGGTTTAGCGGGATTGACAGATACGCAGTATTTT.

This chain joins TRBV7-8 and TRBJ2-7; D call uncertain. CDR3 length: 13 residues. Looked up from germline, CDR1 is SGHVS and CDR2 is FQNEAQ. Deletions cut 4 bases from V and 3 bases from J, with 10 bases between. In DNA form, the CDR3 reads TGTGCCAGCAGCTCGGCGGTAGACTACGAGCAGTACTTC. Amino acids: CASSSAVDYEQYF.

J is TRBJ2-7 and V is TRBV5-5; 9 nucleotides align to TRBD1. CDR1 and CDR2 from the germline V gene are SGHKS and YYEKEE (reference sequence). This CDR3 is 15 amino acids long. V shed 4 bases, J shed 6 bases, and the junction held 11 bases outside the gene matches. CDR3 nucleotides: TGTGCCAGCAGCCCTCCGGGACAGGGATCTGGCGAGCAGTACTTC. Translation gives CASSPPGQGSGEQYF.

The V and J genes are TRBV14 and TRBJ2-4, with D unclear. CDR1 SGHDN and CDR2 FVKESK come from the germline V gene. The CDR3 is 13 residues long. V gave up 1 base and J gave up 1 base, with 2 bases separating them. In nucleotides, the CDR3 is TGTGCCAGCAGCCAAGGGGCCAAAAACATTCAGTACTTC. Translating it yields CASSQGAKNIQYF.